The next 8 T cell receptor beta chains were all read from a single sample in a study of low-dose radiotherapy and immunotherapy resistance in tumors. First-strand cDNA used TRAV- and TRBV-specific primers, covering alpha and beta chains. It was with a constant-region primer and a V-primer adapter that TCRs were amplified over approximately 18 PCR cycles. From the reads, TCRdb called clonotypes with MiXCR, one entry per CDR3 protein. The sample contains around 20,000 distinct CDR3 sequences, 74% of which appear only once. All receptors come from a human donor with advanced metastatic prostate, ovarian, gallbladder or colorectal cancer (not recorded which). This table probably holds off-target reads from a library built for another chain.

The genes are TRBV29-1 and TRBJ2-7; weak D call: TRBD2 (5 bases). Trimming took 4 bases from V and 5 from J, leaving 18 bases between them. CDR3 length equals 14 residues. Germline CDR1 and CDR2: SQVTM and ANQGSEA. The CDR3 loop is CSVAKLGLGDEQYF. The CDR3 DNA is TGCAGCGTTGCAAAACTAGGGCTGGGCGACGAGCAGTACTTC.

The CDR3 here is CASSATGDRSYEQYF. The CDR3 DNA is TGTGCCAGCAGCGCGACAGGGGATCGCTCCTACGAGCAGTACTTC. The chain combines TRBV7-6 with TRBJ2-7; 8 bases match TRBD1. Unmatched junction bases numbered 6, after V lost 5 bases and J lost 0 bases. Germline CDR1 and CDR2: SGHVS and FNYEAQ. The CDR3 has 15 amino acids.

This clonotype was found a few times. V gene TRBV7-2 combines with J gene TRBJ2-1; TRBD1 matches at 8 bases. The CDR3 extends over 15 amino acids. CDR1 is SGHTA, CDR2 FQGNSA, per germline. The V segment lost 5 bases and the J segment 2 bases; nucleotides outside the gene matches: 5. The CDR3 reads CASSVDRGAYNEQFF. DNA of the CDR3: TGTGCCAGCAGCGTAGACAGGGGAGCCTACAATGAGCAGTTCTTC.

The chain joins TRBV24-1 to TRBJ1-2; 10 bases fit TRBD1. V gave up 3 bases and J gave up 4 bases; unmatched junction bases: 4. Germline V gene lookup returns CDR1 KGHDR and CDR2 SFDVKD. The CDR3 is 15 amino acids. CDR3 DNA sequence: TGTGCCACCAGTGATCCGGGACAGGGGATCTATGGCTACACCTTC. Translation gives CATSDPGQGIYGYTF.

The chain links TRBV25-1 to TRBJ2-7, with 7 bases that match TRBD1. Per germline, CDR1 MGHDK and CDR2 SYGVNS. This CDR3 spans 14 amino acids. V lost 9 bases, J lost 1 base, and 9 bases stayed unmatched. In DNA, the CDR3 is TGTGCCAGTGCGGACAGGCCCCCTTCCTACGAGCAGTACTTC. Its protein product is CASADRPPSYEQYF.

Only a few counts were recorded for this clonotype. This chain joins TRBV7-2 and TRBJ2-1, with 10 bases lining up with TRBD2. Germline CDR1 SGHTA, CDR2 FQGNSA. The CDR3 is made up of 16 amino acids. V dropped 1 base and J dropped 2; count of bases not matched to a gene: 2. CDR3 in amino acids: CASSLGSGRTYNEQFF. The CDR3 DNA reads TGTGCCAGCAGCTTAGGTAGCGGGAGGACCTACAATGAGCAGTTCTTC.

J is TRBJ2-5 and V is TRBV18; D unresolved. This CDR3 contains 14 residues. V was pared by 3 bases and J by 2 bases, with 10 bases between. Germline V gene sequence: CDR1 KGHSH, CDR2 LQKENI. The CDR3 DNA reads TGTGCCAGCTCACCCATCAGCCAACAAGAGACCCAGTACTTC. Its protein product is CASSPISQQETQYF.

The V and J genes are TRBV7-2 and TRBJ2-3; TRBD1 is a possible D gene (6 bases). The germline V gene has CDR1 SGHTA and CDR2 FQGNSA. This CDR3 is 13 amino acids long. V was pared by 6 bases and J by 4 bases, with 11 bases between. The CDR3 is CASSQQGSDTQYF. CDR3 in DNA: TGTGCCAGCAGTCAACAGGGCTCAGATACGCAGTATTTT.